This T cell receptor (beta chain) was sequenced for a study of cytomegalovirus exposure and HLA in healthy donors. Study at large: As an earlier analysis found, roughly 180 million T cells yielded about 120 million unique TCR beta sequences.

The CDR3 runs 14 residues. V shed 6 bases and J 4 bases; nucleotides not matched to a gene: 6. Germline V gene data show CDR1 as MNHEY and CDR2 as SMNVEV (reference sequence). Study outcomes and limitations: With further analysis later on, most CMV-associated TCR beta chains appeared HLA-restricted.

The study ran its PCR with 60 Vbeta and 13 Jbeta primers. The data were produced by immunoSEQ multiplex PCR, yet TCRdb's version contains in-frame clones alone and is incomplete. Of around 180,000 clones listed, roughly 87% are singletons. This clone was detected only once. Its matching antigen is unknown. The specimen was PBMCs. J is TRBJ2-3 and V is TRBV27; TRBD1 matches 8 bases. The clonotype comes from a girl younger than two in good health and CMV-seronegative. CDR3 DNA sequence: TGTGCCAGCAGCATTCAGGGGGCCGCAGATACGCAGTATTTT. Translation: CASSIQGAADTQYF.